This is a list of T cell receptor beta chains from one sample in a study of shared clonotypes between healthy human individuals. Sequencing used immunoSEQ multiplex PCR; TCRdb keeps in-frame clones, though not all of them. Of about 2.2 million clones in the sample, about 93% were seen once. The sequencing sample was made of naive CD8+ T cells from PBMCs. These receptor sequences come from a man between 18 and 35 years old in good health. Some clones in this sample may be carry-over from other donors' samples. CDR3s leave out the opening cysteine and the closing phenylalanine or tryptophan.

length: 14; V: TRBV9; J: TRBJ1-1; CDR3: ASSASRDRGRTEAF
length: 16; V: TRBV27; J: TRBJ2-1; CDR3: ASSHRLAGLYSYNEQF
length: 11; V: TRBV7-6; J: TRBJ2-7; CDR3: ASSYRALGEQY
length: 13; V: TRBV30; J: TRBJ2-5; CDR3: AWSVLAGGRETQY
length: 13; V: TRBV7-6; J: TRBJ2-1; CDR3: ASSYTAARAHEQF
length: 13; V: TRBV6-1; J: TRBJ1-4; CDR3: ASSEGRTANEKLF
length: 13; V: TRBV11-2; J: TRBJ2-7; CDR3: ASSLSGTPVHEQY
length: 13; V: TRBV7-9; J: TRBJ2-3; CDR3: ASSSPGNSADTQY
length: 13; V: TRBV6-5; J: TRBJ2-7; CDR3: ASSFEASEDYEQY
length: 15; V: TRBV5-1; J: TRBJ2-7; CDR3: ASSFDRKLAGGYEQY
length: 16; V: TRBV7-8; J: TRBJ2-1; CDR3: ASSLDSGASHSYNEQF
length: 12; V: TRBV6-1; J: TRBJ1-5; CDR3: ASSERSSNQPQH
length: 12; V: TRBV6-1; J: TRBJ2-7; CDR3: ASSEGQRPYEQY
length: 12; V: TRBV4-3; J: NA; CDR3: ASSQDRTAHEQY
length: 10; V: TRBV6-4; J: TRBJ2-2; CDR3: ASSDYAGELF
length: 13; V: TRBV11-2; J: TRBJ2-7; CDR3: ASREETGPTYEQY
length: 13; V: TRBV27; J: TRBJ1-1; CDR3: ASSPWGGLDTEAF
length: 11; V: TRBV7-3; J: TRBJ2-5; CDR3: ASSLVGRETQY
length: 11; V: TRBV5-6; J: TRBJ2-1; CDR3: ASSSSGGHEQF
length: 11; V: TRBV25-1; J: TRBJ2-7; CDR3: ASSDFAGYEQY
length: 11; V: TRBV7-6; J: TRBJ2-7; CDR3: ASSLARTREQY
length: 11; V: TRBV5-1; J: TRBJ2-7; CDR3: ASSHSAGYEQY
length: 12; V: TRBV5-6; J: TRBJ2-7; CDR3: ASSLVASSYEQY
length: 11; V: TRBV12-5; J: TRBJ2-1; CDR3: ATAVGARNEQF
length: 12; V: TRBV11-1; J: TRBJ2-3; CDR3: ASSLVVREDTQY
length: 12; V: TRBV5-1; J: TRBJ1-1; CDR3: ASSTGQGYTEAF
length: 10; V: TRBV16; J: TRBJ2-7; CDR3: ASSEILYEQY
length: 15; V: TRBV9; J: TRBJ2-3; CDR3: ASSVGAGTSGTDTQY
length: 12; V: TRBV7-9; J: TRBJ1-3; CDR3: ASSQPSSGNTIY
length: 12; V: TRBV7-9; J: TRBJ2-7; CDR3: ASSVRDLDHEQY
length: 13; V: TRBV23-1; J: TRBJ2-5; CDR3: ASYPPVEPQETQY
length: 10; V: TRBV11-2; J: TRBJ2-7; CDR3: ASSWIGDEQY
length: 10; V: TRBV10-1; J: TRBJ2-7; CDR3: ASRGTVYEQY
length: 10; V: TRBV29-1; J: TRBJ2-1; CDR3: SVPSDKNEQF
length: 11; V: TRBV7-8; J: TRBJ1-5; CDR3: ASSQQGSQPQH
length: 12; V: TRBV27; J: TRBJ1-5; CDR3: ASTVAGGNQPQH
length: 15; V: TRBV15; J: TRBJ2-7; CDR3: ATSNIPGGWGSYEQY
length: 12; V: TRBV19; J: TRBJ1-5; CDR3: ASFDPFSNQPQH
length: 14; V: TRBV2; J: TRBJ2-1; CDR3: ASRAPGTGAGNEQF
length: 12; V: TRBV5-6; J: TRBJ1-1; CDR3: ASSWGVGNTEAF
length: 10; V: TRBV5-8; J: TRBJ2-7; CDR3: ASSLASFEQY
length: 13; V: TRBV7-9; J: TRBJ2-7; CDR3: ASSLSQGALHEQY
length: 14; V: TRBV27; J: TRBJ1-5; CDR3: ASSPGAGVGNQPQH
length: 13; V: TRBV16; J: TRBJ2-7; CDR3: ASSHASGGDYEQY
length: 13; V: TRBV9; J: TRBJ2-3; CDR3: ASSVSGGSADTQY
length: 12; V: TRBV6-5; J: TRBJ2-1; CDR3: ASSYLAGYNEQF
length: 11; V: TRBV5-1; J: TRBJ2-7; CDR3: ASSFGDYYEQY
length: 12; V: TRBV19; J: TRBJ1-4; CDR3: ASSLWSGNEKLF
length: 12; V: TRBV7-9; J: TRBJ2-7; CDR3: ASSSRAETYEQY
length: 10; V: TRBV7-9; J: TRBJ1-5; CDR3: ASSFANQPQH
length: 15; V: TRBV21-1; J: TRBJ2-2; CDR3: ASSNRVLAGEIGELF
length: 11; V: TRBV28; J: TRBJ2-5; CDR3: ASSLLPGGTQY
length: 14; V: TRBV7-9; J: TRBJ2-7; CDR3: ASSTGTSGSTYEQY
length: 11; V: TRBV6-1; J: TRBJ2-7; CDR3: ASRLTPTYEQY